The sequence of this T cell receptor (beta chain) was determined in a study of cytomegalovirus exposure and HLA in healthy donors. General study findings and limits: Trimming of TCR beta V- and J-genes showed a link, identified in a later analysis, to a missense DCLRE1C variant. Using the classifier, cytomegalovirus status was reportedly diagnosed with high specificity and sensitivity.

CDR3 length equals 14 residues. Looked up from germline, CDR1 is SGHAT and CDR2 is FQNNGV. The ends were cut back, 3 bases at V and 5 bases at J, with 10 bases in the middle. Of note for this clone: What it recognizes is unknown.

Primers included in the PCR were 60 Vbeta and 13 Jbeta primers. TCRdb's table, derived via immunoSEQ multiplex PCR, lists solely in-frame clones and lacks some. Among under 200,000 clones, roughly 80% were seen once, and the ten largest hold about 1.7%. Sequencing was done on a sample of PBMCs. This receptor was obtained from a woman aged 18-30 years in good health and CMV-seronegative. The chain is built from TRBV11-2 and TRBJ1-4; the D gene is possibly TRBD1 (5 bases). The CDR3 DNA is TGTGCCAGCAGCTTCTCGGGGGGGAATGAAAAACTGTTTTTT. Protein sequence: CASSFSGGNEKLFF.